This T cell receptor beta chain was sequenced in a study of T-cell memory formation after mild COVID-19. The V gene's germline CDR1 is DFQATT and CDR2 SNEGSKA (reference sequence). This CDR3 has 16 amino acids. J gave up 0 bases and V 6 bases, and 6 bases lay outside the gene matches. This clonotype was counted a few times. Using its own MiXCR run on the 5' RACE reads, TCRdb lists one record per CDR3 protein. The sample includes about 130,000 distinct CDR3 sequences, 15% to 20% of them seen just once. This receptor was identified in a young man who had mild COVID-19 (a few samples of this study predate the infection). Cell type and time point are not known. Sequencing was performed on PBMCs or a T cell subset sorted from them (not recorded which). The V call is TRBV20-1, the J call TRBJ2-5; 14 nucleotides align to TRBD2. As DNA, the CDR3 is TGCAGTGCGAGGCGACTAGCGGGGGGGAACCAAGAGACCCAGTACTTC. Amino acid sequence: CSARRLAGGNQETQYF.